The next 10 T cell receptor beta chains were all read from a single sample in a study of T cell repertoires in ileal Crohn's disease. Using immunoSEQ multiplex PCR, the repertoire was profiled, and TCRdb retains in-frame clones only, with some absent. This sample carries approximately 11,000 clones, about four fifths of them seen once, and the ten largest clones take approximately 6.5%. Time point in this sample: neoterminal ileum biopsy at postoperative endoscopy, about 6 months after surgery. The material sequenced was ileal tissue. These receptors originate from an adult with Crohn's disease.

This chain joins TRBV11-3 and TRBJ1-2; a weak D match, TRBD1 (5 bases). Trimming stripped 2 bases from V and 6 bases from J, with 10 bases between. This CDR3 contains 13 residues. Germline lookup yields CDR1 SGHNT and CDR2 YENEEA. CDR3 in amino acids: CASSLLTGDGYTF. The DNA of the CDR3 is TGTGCCAGCAGCTTATTGACGGGGGATGGCTACACCTTC.

The V gene is TRBV28, the J gene TRBJ2-5; possible D gene TRBD1, 5 bases. TRBJ2-7 explains the end of the DNA better; the J call may be wrong. The CDR3 is 13 residues long. Germline values: CDR1 MDHEN, CDR2 SYDVKM. CDR3: CASQGTPSYEQYF. The CDR3, as DNA: TGTGCCAGTCAGGGAACCCCCTCCTACGAGCAGTACTTC.

This chain joins TRBV6-5 and TRBJ1-2; a possible D gene is TRBD1 (5 bases). Germline CDR1 MNHEY, CDR2 SVGAGI. Trimming left V 3 bases short and J 5 bases short, with 13 bases between. This CDR3 spans 14 amino acids. The DNA of the CDR3 is TGTGCCAGCAGTTATGGAGCAGGGTATTATGGCTACACCTTC. Translating gives CASSYGAGYYGYTF.

The CDR3 DNA reads TGTGCCAGCAGCTCCTTCGACAGGGGTGGACACGAGCAGTACTTC. This codes for CASSSFDRGGHEQYF. This chain joins TRBV11-2 and TRBJ2-7, with 8 bases lining up with TRBD1. With 4 bases clipped from V and 5 bases from J, the junction kept 10 bases outside the gene matches. Germline V gene lookup returns CDR1 SGHAT and CDR2 FQNNGV. This CDR3 comprises 15 residues.

This clone was recorded a few times. This chain links TRBV19 with TRBJ1-1; D is unclear. Germline CDR1 reads LNHDA; CDR2 reads SQIVND (reference sequence). The CDR3 runs 11 residues. With 11 bases removed from V and 1 base from J, the gap between germline ends came to 8 bases. The CDR3 nucleotides read TGTGCCTCCTTACAGAACACTGAAGCTTTCTTT. Encoded protein: CASLQNTEAFF.

The chain joins TRBV5-4 to TRBJ1-6; weak D call: TRBD1 (6 bases). Trimming cost V 0 bases and J 6 bases, with 10 bases left between them. CDR3 size: 15 residues. CDR1 and CDR2 (germline): SGHNT, YYREEE (reference sequence). In DNA, the CDR3 is TGTGCCAGCAGCTTGGGCCCAGGGGTTAATTCACCCCTCCACTTT. Translating it yields CASSLGPGVNSPLHF. Variable domain in full (rest from reference TRBV5-4 and TRBJ1-6): ETGVTQSPTHLIKTRGQQVTLRCSSQSGHNTVSWYQQALGQGPQFIFQYYREEENGRGNFPPRFSGLQFPNYSSELNVNALELDDSALYLCASSLGPGVNSPLHFGNGTRLTVT.

The V and J genes are TRBV5-5 and TRBJ2-2; D is perhaps TRBD1 (5 bases). Germline values: CDR1 SGHKS, CDR2 YYEKEE (reference sequence). The V gene lost 0 bases and the J gene lost 4 bases, with 10 bases spanning the gap. The CDR3 covers 15 residues. The CDR3 coding sequence is TGTGCCAGCAGCTTGGTAGGGGTCTCCACCGGGGAGCTGTTTTTT. Protein sequence: CASSLVGVSTGELFF.

This chain uses TRBV28 with TRBJ1-4; D may be TRBD1 (6 bases). The CDR3 is made up of 15 amino acids. CDR1 MDHEN and CDR2 SYDVKM come from the germline V gene. V lost 2 bases, J lost 5 bases, and 12 bases lay in between. The DNA for the CDR3 is TGTGCCAGCAGTTTACTGGGGGGGCCGAATGAAAAACTGTTTTTT. This encodes CASSLLGGPNEKLFF.

This clone was found a few times. V usage is TRBV6-1 and J usage is TRBJ2-3; 7 positions agree with TRBD2. Germline values: CDR1 MNHNS, CDR2 SASEGT. V lost 0 bases to trimming and J lost 3 bases; unmatched junction nucleotides: 6. CDR3 length: 16 residues. CDR3 in DNA: TGTGCCAGCAGTGAAGCGCCTGGGGGGGGAACAGATACGCAGTATTTT. Residues: CASSEAPGGGTDTQYF.

V is TRBV30 and J is TRBJ1-5, with D possibly TRBD1 on 6 matching bases. Germline V gene lookup returns CDR1 GTSNPN and CDR2 SVGIG (reference sequence). This CDR3 comprises 13 residues. Trimming removed 3 bases at V and 2 bases at J, with 8 bases between. The CDR3 reads CAWSPGGNQPQHF. The CDR3 bases are TGTGCCTGGAGCCCAGGGGGCAATCAGCCCCAGCATTTT.